What follows are 30 T cell receptor beta chains derived from one specimen sequenced in a study of cytomegalovirus exposure and HLA in healthy donors. The study ran its PCR with 60 Vbeta and 13 Jbeta primers. Only in-frame clones appear in the TCRdb table, and some are missing; sequencing was by immunoSEQ multiplex PCR. The data contain approximately 200,000 clones, roughly 77% of them singletons. The sample consisted of PBMCs. These receptor sequences come from a woman in her thirties in good health and CMV-seropositive.

This chain connects TRBV7-2 to TRBJ2-4, with 7 bases lining up with TRBD2. Germline loops: CDR1 SGHTA, CDR2 FQGNSA. CDR3 length equals 15 residues. The J segment lost 7 bases and the V segment lost 1 base, leaving 7 bases of the junction unmatched. DNA of the CDR3: TGTGCCAGCAGCTTAGGGGGGGGGAGCCGGAACATTCAGTACTTC. It yields the protein CASSLGGGSRNIQYF.

The chain couples TRBV28 to TRBJ2-7, with no clear D. Looked up from germline, CDR1 is MDHEN and CDR2 is SYDVKM. V lost 3 bases, J lost 5 bases, and 8 bases lay in between. This CDR3 spans 12 amino acids. This chain's CDR3 is CASSFPLDEQYF. CDR3 DNA sequence: TGTGCCAGCAGTTTCCCATTAGACGAGCAGTACTTC.

This chain joins TRBV20-1 and TRBJ2-7, with a tentative D call TRBD2 (5 bases). Trimming cost V 6 bases and J 5 bases, with 11 bases left between them. Per germline, CDR1 DFQATT and CDR2 SNEGSKA (reference sequence). The CDR3 is made up of 11 amino acids. CDR3 region: CSAGSSHEQYF. CDR3 bases: TGCAGTGCAGGGAGTTCTCACGAGCAGTACTTC.

This clone has more than one count but fewer than ten. The rearrangement joins TRBV5-5 to TRBJ2-2; 13 nucleotides match TRBD2. The CDR3 runs 17 residues. Per germline, CDR1 SGHKS and CDR2 YYEKEE (reference sequence). V lost 4 bases and J lost 6; bases outside the gene matches: 9. CDR3 DNA: TGTGCCAGCAGCGGACTAGCGGGAGCGATGGGGGCCGGGGAGCTGTTTTTT. Its translation: CASSGLAGAMGAGELFF.

The J gene is TRBJ1-4, the V gene TRBV5-4; D is ambiguous. This CDR3 has 13 residues. The germline V gene has CDR1 SGHNT and CDR2 YYREEE (reference sequence). V gave up 7 bases and J gave up 8 bases, with 15 bases separating them. The CDR3 spells CASGETLGEKLFF. DNA of the CDR3: TGTGCCAGCGGCGAAACGCTAGGAGAAAAACTGTTTTTT. Supplemented by reference TRBV5-4 and TRBJ1-4, the full variable domain reads ETGVTQSPTHLIKTRGQQVTLRCSSQSGHNTVSWYQQALGQGPQFIFQYYREEENGRGNFPPRFSGLQFPNYSSELNVNALELDDSALYLCASGETLGEKLFFGSGTQLSVL.

The chain carries TRBV4-1 and TRBJ2-6; no clear D. Germline CDR1 is MGHRA and CDR2 is YSYEKL. Trimming cost V 6 bases and J 3 bases, with 6 bases left between them. The CDR3 is 13 residues long. CDR3 protein: CASSPVGANVLTF. The CDR3 DNA follows: TGCGCCAGCAGTCCGGTTGGGGCCAACGTCCTGACTTTC.

The V and J genes are TRBV11-2 and TRBJ2-7; 7 bases map to TRBD2. This CDR3 is built from 14 residues. Unmatched junction bases numbered 5, after V lost 5 bases and J lost 1 base. CDR1 and CDR2 (germline): SGHAT, FQNNGV. The CDR3 region is CASSAGGGSYEQYF. CDR3 DNA: TGTGCCAGCAGCGCTGGCGGGGGTTCCTACGAGCAGTACTTC.

This clone was seen a few times. The chain recombines TRBV23-1 with TRBJ1-5; 8 nucleotides agree with TRBD1. TRBV23-1 is known as an ORF, though its function is uncertain. The CDR3 consists of 15 residues. V dropped 2 bases and J dropped 3; count of bases not matched to a gene: 3. The CDR3 here is CASSQVTGDNQPQHF. The CDR3 bases are TGCGCCAGCAGTCAAGTGACAGGGGACAATCAGCCCCAGCATTTT.

This clone was recorded once. V gene TRBV4-1 combines with J gene TRBJ2-5, with unresolved D. Germline V gene data show CDR1 as MGHRA and CDR2 as YSYEKL. The CDR3 is made up of 16 amino acids. The germline V and J ends were trimmed by 0 bases and 0 bases, with 11 bases remaining between them. The CDR3 sequence is CASSQDGPKYQETQYF. CDR3 nucleotides: TGCGCCAGCAGCCAAGATGGTCCTAAATACCAAGAGACCCAGTACTTC.

The J gene is TRBJ2-1, the V gene TRBV6-8, with TRBD1 matching 10 bases. CDR1 and CDR2 (germline): MNHGY, SAAAGT. J was trimmed by 11 bases and V by 2 bases; bases with no gene match: 3. This CDR3 region has 13 residues. CDR3 sequence reads: CASSYRDRGKQFF. DNA for the CDR3: TGTGCCAGCAGTTACCGGGACAGGGGTAAGCAGTTCTTC.

In regard to this clone: Its ends do not fully match the called genes, so a read error is possible. V and J are TRBV27 and TRBJ2-5, with no clear D. The germline gives CDR1 MNHEY, CDR2 SMNVEV (reference sequence). The length of the CDR3 is 14 residues. CDR3 bases: TGTGCCAGCAGTTTAAGTAGCCACCAAGGGACCCAGTACTTC. Its translation: CASSLSSHQGTQYF.

The chain links TRBV6-5 to TRBJ1-2; TRBD1 agrees at 8 bases. This CDR3 has 15 residues. The trim removed 6 bases at V and 3 bases at J, leaving 9 bases unmatched. The germline gives CDR1 MNHEY, CDR2 SVGAGI. The CDR3 protein is CASSLFQGADYGYTF. The CDR3 region has the DNA TGTGCCAGCAGCTTATTTCAGGGGGCGGACTATGGCTACACCTTC.

The J gene is TRBJ1-4, the V gene TRBV6-1; D gene ambiguous. The CDR3 has 15 residues. The germline gives CDR1 MNHNS, CDR2 SASEGT. Deletions cut 4 bases from V and 5 bases from J, with 14 bases between. The chain's CDR3 is CASSVPGTLNEKLFF. CDR3 nucleotides: TGTGCCAGCAGTGTACCGGGAACCTTAAATGAAAAACTGTTTTTT.

The rearrangement joins TRBV11-2 to TRBJ2-1; 8 bases are a match to TRBD2. CDR1 is SGHAT, CDR2 FQNNGV, per germline. J was trimmed by 5 bases and V by 5 bases; bases with no gene match: 5. The CDR3 covers 14 residues. The CDR3 loop is CASSPRGGHNEQFF. In nucleotides, the CDR3 is TGTGCCAGCAGCCCTCGGGGGGGCCACAATGAGCAGTTCTTC.

Regarding this clone: Relative to the germline gene, one junction end is altered; a read error may explain this. The sample holds other DNA sequences that translate to the same CDR3. The chain combines TRBV15 with TRBJ1-1; perhaps TRBD1 as D (6 bases). The germline CDR1 and CDR2 sequences are LNHNV and YYDKDF (reference sequence). The CDR3 totals 13 residues. The CDR3 is CATRLQGTTEAFF. CDR3 nucleotide sequence: TGTGCCACCAGGCTACAGGGAACAACTGAAGCCTTCTTT.

CDR3 sequence (DNA): TGTGCCAGCAGTAAGGTGACTAGCGGGAGTGGTAATCTGTTCTTC. This translates into CASSKVTSGSGNLFF. This chain joins TRBV2 and TRBJ2-1, with TRBD2 identical over 12 bases. The CDR3 loop spans 15 amino acids. Germline assignment: CDR1 SNHLY and CDR2 FYNNEI. The trim removed 5 bases at V and 15 bases at J, leaving 14 bases unmatched.

This clone was counted a few times. This chain uses TRBV5-1 with TRBJ2-7, with D possibly matching TRBD1 (5 bases). CDR3 length: 14 amino acids. V was trimmed by 0 bases and J by 3 bases, leaving 10 bases between them. CDR1 is SGHRS, CDR2 YFSETQ, per germline. The CDR3 spells CASSLEQENYEQYF. In DNA, the CDR3 is TGCGCCAGCAGCTTGGAACAGGAGAACTACGAGCAGTACTTC.

The V gene is TRBV7-8, the J gene TRBJ1-4; TRBD1 matches 7 bases. The germline V gene encodes CDR1 SGHVS and CDR2 FQNEAQ. The J segment lost 8 bases and the V segment lost 6 bases, leaving 6 bases of the junction unmatched. The length of the CDR3 is 13 residues. The CDR3 DNA reads as TGTGCCAGCAGACAGGGGACGGACGAAAAACTGTTTTTT. It translates to CASRQGTDEKLFF. Using reference TRBV7-8 and TRBJ1-4 for the parts outside the CDR3, the full variable domain is GAGVSQSPRYKVAKRGQDVALRCDPISGHVSLFWYQQALGQGPEFLTYFQNEAQLDKSGLPSDRFFAERPEGSVSTLKIQRTQQEDSAVYLCASRQGTDEKLFFGSGTQLSVL.

J is TRBJ2-5 and V is TRBV5-4; maybe TRBD2 (6 bases). The J call may not be correct, given that the DNA end is closer to TRBJ2-7. This CDR3 has 13 residues. Germline values: CDR1 SGHNT, CDR2 YYREEE (reference sequence). Written as DNA, the CDR3 is TGTGCCAGCAGTCCGGGACTCGGGAGCGAGCAGTACTTC. It yields the protein CASSPGLGSEQYF.

The chain has TRBV28 and TRBJ2-7, with a possible D match to TRBD1 (5 bases). Deletions cut 6 bases from V and 2 bases from J, with 17 bases between. The CDR3 consists of 15 residues. Germline V lookup: CDR1 MDHEN, CDR2 SYDVKM. This CDR3 reads CASRPKYGATYEQYF. The CDR3 region has the DNA TGTGCCAGCAGACCTAAATATGGGGCAACCTACGAGCAGTACTTC.

The V and J genes are TRBV5-1 and TRBJ2-5, with a possible D match to TRBD1 (5 bases). The J call could be wrong; TRBJ2-7 is a better fit for the DNA end. The CDR3 has 12 amino acids. Germline V gene lookup returns CDR1 SGHRS and CDR2 YFSETQ. This chain's CDR3 is CASRGDSYEQYF. CDR3 coding DNA: TGCGCCAGCAGAGGGGACTCCTACGAGCAGTACTTC.

V usage is TRBV10-2 and J usage is TRBJ1-5; a possible D gene is TRBD1 (6 bases). Trimming removed 7 bases at V and 3 bases at J, with 10 bases between. This CDR3 has 13 amino acids. Germline loops: CDR1 WSHSY, CDR2 SAAADI. The CDR3 sequence is CASNQGSNQPQHF. In nucleotides, the CDR3 is TGCGCCAGCAATCAGGGGTCCAATCAGCCCCAGCATTTT.

The chain has TRBV11-2 and TRBJ2-6, with a weak D call TRBD2 (7 bases). Germline CDR1 is SGHAT and CDR2 is FQNNGV. This CDR3 has 19 residues. Trimming removed 6 bases at V and 0 bases at J, with 21 bases between. The CDR3 sequence: CASRRIGGGASSGANVLTF. The CDR3, as DNA: TGTGCCAGCAGACGTATCGGAGGGGGGGCTTCCTCTGGGGCCAACGTCCTGACTTTC.

The chain employs TRBV7-9 and TRBJ2-2; D perhaps matches TRBD1 (5 bases). Deletions cut 5 bases from V and 2 bases from J, with 12 bases between. The CDR3 is 15 amino acids. Germline CDR1 is SEHNR and CDR2 is FQNEAQ (reference sequence). This CDR3 is CASSPIDRNTGELFF. Written as DNA, the CDR3 is TGTGCCAGCAGCCCTATCGACAGAAACACCGGGGAGCTGTTTTTT.

Only a few counts were recorded for this clone. The gene calls are TRBV2 and TRBJ2-5; D is possibly TRBD2 (6 bases). CDR3 length: 16 amino acids. V gave up 7 bases and J gave up 3 bases, with 21 bases separating them. Per germline, CDR1 SNHLY and CDR2 FYNNEI. For the CDR3, the DNA is TGTGCCAGCACTCGCCCGATGGGGGACTTAGAAGAGACCCAGTACTTC. It is translated as CASTRPMGDLEETQYF.

The chain links TRBV5-4 to TRBJ2-3, with 16 bases fitting TRBD2. V was pared by 4 bases and J by 1 base, with 3 bases of the junction left unmatched. This CDR3 spans 17 amino acids. The germline CDR1 and CDR2 sequences are SGHNT and YYREEE (reference sequence). DNA for the CDR3: TGTGCCAGCAGCACCGGGACTAGCGGGAGGGGCACAGATACGCAGTATTTT. Its protein is CASSTGTSGRGTDTQYF.

V and J are TRBV7-9 and TRBJ2-7; weak D call: TRBD1 (6 bases). Germline CDR1 reads SEHNR; CDR2 reads FQNEAQ (reference sequence). The CDR3 spans 14 residues. V was trimmed by 5 bases and J by 1 base, leaving 12 bases between them. The CDR3 loop is CASSPGGRSYEQYF. CDR3 nucleotide sequence: TGTGCCAGCAGCCCTGGGGGCCGTTCCTACGAGCAGTACTTC.

DNA for the CDR3: TGTGCCAGCAGCTTAAAGGGGTCAACTGGAAACACCATATATTTT. Its protein product is CASSLKGSTGNTIYF. The gene calls are TRBV7-2 and TRBJ1-3; perhaps TRBD1 as D (5 bases). The CDR3 runs 15 residues. Germline V gene lookup returns CDR1 SGHTA and CDR2 FQGNSA. The germline V and J ends were trimmed by 2 bases and 2 bases, with 10 bases remaining between them.

This chain joins TRBV2 and TRBJ2-3; the match to TRBD2 covers 7 bases. There are 12 residues in the CDR3. Unmatched junction bases numbered 3, after V lost 7 bases and J lost 5 bases. Looked up from germline, CDR1 is SNHLY and CDR2 is FYNNEI. The DNA of the CDR3 is TGTGCCAGCAAGGGAGGGCAAGATACGCAGTATTTT. Its protein is CASKGGQDTQYF.

The chain couples TRBV28 to TRBJ2-7; 9 nucleotides align to TRBD2. Germline CDR1 is MDHEN and CDR2 is SYDVKM. J gave up 6 bases and V 6 bases, and 3 bases lay outside the gene matches. The CDR3 totals 12 residues. CDR3 amino acids: CASRPTSGEQYF. The CDR3 coding sequence is TGTGCCAGCAGACCGACTAGCGGCGAGCAGTACTTC.